The next 20 T cell receptor beta chains were all read from a single sample in a study of a mutant IDH1 vaccine in newly diagnosed glioma. Here immunoSEQ multiplex PCR was the method, and the copy in TCRdb shows in-frame clones only, minus some. The repertoire includes under 45,000 clones, roughly 90% of them detected once, and just under 4% sits in the top ten. For these TCRs, the target antigens are not known. This sample's time point: week 23, last vaccination. All doses held 300 ug of mutant IDH1 20-mer peptide, with topical imiquimod. The sequences come from PBMCs, collected from a glioma patient whose treatment included an IDH1 peptide vaccine. The receptors stem from a man aged 45 to 65 with glioma.

The rearrangement links TRBV30 to TRBJ2-7; 10 nucleotides agree with TRBD2. This CDR3 contains 15 residues. The V gene's germline CDR1 is GTSNPN and CDR2 SVGIG (reference sequence). Trimming took 0 bases from V and 7 from J; bases not matched to a gene: 9. The CDR3 is CAWSVRLAGGNEQYF. CDR3 nucleotides: TGTGCCTGGAGTGTACGTTTAGCGGGAGGTAATGAGCAGTACTTC.

The chain joins TRBV2 to TRBJ1-5; perhaps TRBD1 as D (6 bases). Germline CDR1 reads SNHLY; CDR2 reads FYNNEI. This CDR3 is 14 amino acids long. The V end was cut by 2 bases, the J end by 6 bases, with 11 bases between. The CDR3 sequence is CASSETSGVQPQHF. DNA of the CDR3: TGTGCCAGCAGTGAAACTTCAGGGGTTCAGCCCCAGCATTTT.

This rearrangement joins TRBV6-5 to TRBJ2-1; D remains ambiguous. The germline V and J ends were trimmed by 8 bases and 2 bases, with 10 bases remaining between them. Germline V lookup: CDR1 MNHEY, CDR2 SVGAGI. The CDR3 has 13 residues. The CDR3 reads CASSVVPYNEQFF. In DNA, the CDR3 is TGTGCCAGCTCGGTGGTCCCCTACAATGAGCAGTTCTTC.

J is TRBJ2-7 and V is TRBV4-3; TRBD1 is a possible D gene (5 bases). The CDR3 runs 15 residues. V was trimmed by 0 bases and J by 3 bases, leaving 12 bases between them. In germline, CDR1 is LGHNA, CDR2 YSLEER. CDR3 bases: TGCGCCAGCAGCCAAGAGGCGGACACAGGCTACGAGCAGTACTTC. It translates to CASSQEADTGYEQYF.

This chain joins TRBV5-1 and TRBJ2-7; D may be TRBD2 (6 bases). From germline, CDR1 is SGHRS and CDR2 YFSETQ. This CDR3 has 14 amino acids. Trimming removed 3 bases from V and 2 bases from J, with 12 bases in between. CDR3 DNA sequence: TGCGCCAGCAGCTCGGGACCGGGGGCCTACGAGCAGTACTTC. Protein product: CASSSGPGAYEQYF. The variable domain in full, completed from reference TRBV5-1 and TRBJ2-7, reads KAGVTQTPRYLIKTRGQQVTLSCSPISGHRSVSWYQQTPGQGLQFLFEYFSETQRNKGNFPGRFSGRQFSNSRSEMNVSTLELGDSALYLCASSSGPGAYEQYFGPGTRLTVT.

As DNA, the CDR3 is TGTGCCAGCGTGCGGGACGGGGAAAAACTGTTTTTT. It is translated as CASVRDGEKLFF. The chain links TRBV2 to TRBJ1-4; D is perhaps TRBD1 (5 bases). Germline V gives CDR1 SNHLY, CDR2 FYNNEI. This CDR3 contains 12 residues. The V and J ends lost 8 bases and 8 bases respectively, with 12 bases between them.

The chain combines TRBV6-5 with TRBJ2-7, with TRBD1 matching over 9 bases. V shed 6 bases, J shed 2 bases, and the junction held 2 bases outside the gene matches. CDR1 MNHEY and CDR2 SVGAGI come from the germline V gene. CDR3 length: 13 amino acids. The DNA for the CDR3 is TGTGCCAGCAGCCGGGACAGGGCCTACGAGCAGTACTTC. Translation gives CASSRDRAYEQYF.

The chain is built from TRBV5-8 and TRBJ2-3; D gene unclear. The CDR3 has 12 amino acids. The V gene lost 2 bases and the J gene lost 4 bases, with 5 bases spanning the gap. Germline CDR1 reads SGHTS; CDR2 reads YDEGEE. The CDR3 DNA is TGTGCCAGCAGCTTCCCTCCAGATACGCAGTATTTT. Its protein product is CASSFPPDTQYF.

The chain couples TRBV11-2 to TRBJ1-2; tentatively, D is TRBD1 (5 bases). V was pared by 1 base and J by 8 bases, with 17 bases between. The length of the CDR3 is 15 residues. The germline CDR1 and CDR2 sequences are SGHAT and FQNNGV. This chain's CDR3 is CASSLVGGGPEGYTF. The CDR3 DNA reads TGTGCCAGCAGCTTAGTTGGTGGGGGTCCGGAAGGCTACACCTTC.

The genes are TRBV7-2 and TRBJ2-1, with D tentatively TRBD2 (5 bases). Per the germline V gene, CDR1 is SGHTA and CDR2 is FQGNSA. This CDR3 has 12 residues. V was shortened by 10 bases and J by 6 bases, with 13 bases between the two germline ends. The CDR3 here is CATDADFNEQFF. The CDR3 nucleotides read TGTGCCACCGACGCGGACTTCAATGAGCAGTTCTTC.

Of note for this clone: A junction boundary mismatches the germline segment, possibly from a read error. The gene calls are TRBV6-6 and TRBJ2-5; D gene ambiguous. The CDR3 has 14 residues. Per the germline V gene, CDR1 is MNHNY and CDR2 is SVGAGI (reference sequence). CDR3 coding DNA: TGTGCCAGCCTTAGAATGGGGTACCAAGAGGCCCAGTACTTC. Residues: CASLRMGYQEAQYF.

This rearrangement joins TRBV29-1 to TRBJ2-7; 7 bases fit TRBD1. V lost 3 bases and J lost 3; bases outside the gene matches: 5. This CDR3 region has 13 residues. The germline V gene has CDR1 SQVTM and CDR2 ANQGSEA. The CDR3 sequence: CSVDGDRVYEQYF. The CDR3 nucleotides are TGCAGCGTTGACGGTGACAGGGTCTACGAGCAGTACTTC.

The gene calls are TRBV30 and TRBJ1-1; tentatively, D is TRBD1 (5 bases). This CDR3 has 12 residues. Deletions cut 3 bases from V and 3 bases from J, with 8 bases between. Germline V gives CDR1 GTSNPN, CDR2 SVGIG (reference sequence). CDR3 coding DNA: TGTGCCTGGAGGCAGGGATACACTGAAGCTTTCTTT. This codes for CAWRQGYTEAFF.

The rearrangement uses TRBV7-8 and TRBJ2-1, with D tentatively TRBD2 (7 bases). Germline values: CDR1 SGHVS, CDR2 FQNEAQ. The CDR3 has 17 residues. Trimming shortened V by 2 bases and J by 3 bases, and 17 bases separated the two germline ends. CDR3 nucleotide sequence: TGTGCCAGCAGCTTACTCGGTGGAGGGGGGGGCTACAATGAGCAGTTCTTC. Residues: CASSLLGGGGGYNEQFF.

This rearrangement joins TRBV19 to TRBJ2-1; 7 bases align to TRBD2. This CDR3 is 17 amino acids long. With 10 bases clipped from V and 4 bases from J, the junction kept 19 bases outside the gene matches. CDR1 and CDR2 (germline): LNHDA, SQIVND (reference sequence). The DNA for the CDR3 is TGTGCCACCATGGGGGGGTGGCAGAGGCGTCGGTACAATGAGCAGTTCTTC. As protein: CATMGGWQRRRYNEQFF.

The chain recombines TRBV2 with TRBJ2-1; D unresolved. The CDR3 length is 8 residues. The germline gives CDR1 SNHLY, CDR2 FYNNEI. The ends were cut back, 10 bases at V and 14 bases at J, with 9 bases in the middle. CDR3: CATWPEFF. For the CDR3, the DNA is TGTGCCACCTGGCCGGAGTTCTTC.

The chain uses TRBV5-6 and TRBJ1-1; 7 nucleotides match TRBD1. The CDR3 consists of 14 residues. Trimming removed 4 bases from V and 1 base from J; junction bases left unmatched: 4. The germline V gene encodes CDR1 SGHDT and CDR2 YYEEEE. This chain's CDR3 is CASSAGTANTEAFF. The CDR3 region has the DNA TGTGCCAGCAGCGCCGGGACAGCGAACACTGAAGCTTTCTTT.

The chain has TRBV6-4 and TRBJ1-2; D is unresolved. CDR1 is MRHNA, CDR2 SNTAGT, per germline. V lost 8 bases and J 8 bases, leaving 21 bases between the germline ends. The length of the CDR3 is 14 residues. The CDR3 sequence is CASPRRQLVGGYTF. In nucleotides, the CDR3 is TGTGCCAGCCCAAGGCGGCAGCTTGTCGGGGGCTACACCTTC.

A single count supports this clone. CDR3: CASTGVETGELFF. In nucleotides, the CDR3 is TGCGCCAGCACGGGGGTTGAGACCGGGGAGCTGTTTTTT. This chain links TRBV5-1 with TRBJ2-2; D is perhaps TRBD2 (6 bases). This CDR3 comprises 13 residues. V lost 6 bases, J lost 5 bases, and 11 bases lay in between. Germline V CDR1 and CDR2: SGHRS, YFSETQ.

In this sample, this clone turned up once. The V gene is TRBV2, the J gene TRBJ2-1; the D is unclear. This CDR3 has 18 residues. Trimming removed 7 bases at V and 1 base at J, with 23 bases between. The germline CDR1 and CDR2 sequences are SNHLY and FYNNEI. CDR3 DNA: TGTGCCAGCAATGTCGGCAGAATTGTATCGCGTTCCTACAATGAGCAGTTCTTC. This gives the protein CASNVGRIVSRSYNEQFF.